These 15 T cell receptor beta chains came from one sample sequenced in a study of blood T cell repertoires in COVID-19. Assay used: immunoSEQ multiplex PCR; TCRdb lists only in-frame clones, some missing. This sample has 150,000 to 190,000 clones, with 85% to 90% found just once. The sample consisted of peripheral blood. The source of these receptors is a woman aged 40 to 50 with acute or convalescent COVID-19.

The chain has TRBV5-4 and TRBJ1-1; D remains unclear. Germline V lookup: CDR1 SGHNT, CDR2 YYREEE (reference sequence). The CDR3 length is 14 residues. With 4 bases removed from V and 3 bases from J, the gap between germline ends came to 13 bases. CDR3 protein: CASSPFAGDTEAFF. The CDR3 DNA sequence: TGTGCCAGCAGCCCCTTCGCCGGGGACACTGAAGCTTTCTTT.

The rearrangement uses TRBV4-1 and TRBJ2-7; the match to TRBD1 covers 7 bases. Germline-derived CDR1 and CDR2 are MGHRA and YSYEKL. The CDR3 contains 15 residues. The J segment lost 0 bases and the V segment lost 2 bases, leaving 4 bases of the junction unmatched. The chain's CDR3 is CASSQLTGSSYEQYF. CDR3 nucleotide sequence: TGCGCCAGCAGCCAATTGACAGGGAGCTCCTACGAGCAGTACTTC.

The chain employs TRBV27 and TRBJ1-2; D gene ambiguous. Germline V lookup: CDR1 MNHEY, CDR2 SMNVEV (reference sequence). The CDR3 totals 13 residues. The V end lost 3 bases, the J end lost 2 bases, and 7 bases lay between the germline ends. The CDR3 bases are TGTGCCAGCAGTTTTGACACAAACTATGGCTACACCTTC. Translating it yields CASSFDTNYGYTF.

J is TRBJ2-7 and V is TRBV7-6; the match to TRBD2 covers 8 bases. V lost 5 bases and J lost 2; bases outside the gene matches: 8. The CDR3 loop spans 15 amino acids. Germline CDR1 reads SGHVS; CDR2 reads FNYEAQ. The CDR3 sequence: CASSTIPGLAYEQYF. As DNA, the CDR3 is TGTGCCAGCAGCACTATCCCGGGACTAGCCTACGAGCAGTACTTC.

The CDR3 DNA follows: TGTGCCAGCGCCTCCCCGGGGACAGATACGCAGTATTTT. It is translated as CASASPGTDTQYF. This chain connects TRBV6-5 to TRBJ2-3, with a tentative D call TRBD2 (5 bases). The CDR3 runs to 13 residues. The V and J ends lost 8 bases and 3 bases respectively, with 12 bases between them. Germline CDR1 MNHEY, CDR2 SVGAGI.

The sample holds one count of this clone. The rearrangement joins TRBV6-5 to TRBJ1-1; weak D call: TRBD1 (5 bases). There are 14 residues in the CDR3. Germline V gene data show CDR1 as MNHEY and CDR2 as SVGAGI. The ends were cut back, 6 bases at V and 5 bases at J, with 16 bases in the middle. This chain's CDR3 is CASRLPGGLTEAFF. CDR3 DNA: TGTGCCAGCAGGCTCCCCGGGGGACTTACTGAAGCTTTCTTT.

The chain joins TRBV6-2 or TRBV6-3 to TRBJ1-6; tentative D call: TRBD1 (5 bases). This CDR3 has 17 residues. Trimming left V 0 bases short and J 7 bases short, with 16 bases between. Germline loops: CDR1 MNHEY, CDR2 SVGEGT. The CDR3 DNA reads TGTGCCAGCAGTTACTCACCCCCGGGTGGGGCCAATTCACCCCTCCACTTT. Translated, it gives CASSYSPPGGANSPLHF.

V usage is TRBV7-8 and J usage is TRBJ2-4; maybe TRBD1 (6 bases). Between the trimmed V and J ends, which lost 5 bases and 9 bases, there was a span of 23 bases. Germline V CDR1 and CDR2: SGHVS, FQNEAQ. There are 16 residues in the CDR3. The CDR3 DNA is TGTGCCAGCAGCGTGGACAGTGCTCTGAATGGCGGCATTCAGTACTTC. Its protein product is CASSVDSALNGGIQYF.

The rearrangement uses TRBV4-1 and TRBJ2-3, with 7 positions matching TRBD2. Germline CDR1 reads MGHRA; CDR2 reads YSYEKL. V was pared by 0 bases and J by 0 bases, with 3 bases of the junction left unmatched. The CDR3 is 16 residues long. The CDR3 sequence: CASSQDWGGSTDTQYF. CDR3 bases: TGCGCCAGCAGCCAAGACTGGGGGGGAAGCACAGATACGCAGTATTTT.

In DNA, the CDR3 is TGTGCCAGCTCACCACCTTCGTTGGACAGGGGGCGCTCGGACTATGGCTACACCTTC. Protein sequence: CASSPPSLDRGRSDYGYTF. This chain joins TRBV18 and TRBJ1-2, with TRBD1 matching over 11 bases. Germline V gives CDR1 KGHSH, CDR2 LQKENI. The CDR3 extends over 19 amino acids. V was pared by 0 bases and J by 3 bases, with 12 bases of the junction left unmatched.

This clone came up a few times. This chain connects TRBV27 to TRBJ1-5; possibly TRBD1 for D (6 bases). The ends were cut back, 3 bases at V and 3 bases at J, with 12 bases in the middle. The CDR3 length is 15 residues. CDR1 and CDR2 from the germline V gene are MNHEY and SMNVEV (reference sequence). CDR3 in amino acids: CASSFNRAFNQPQHF. The CDR3 region has the DNA TGTGCCAGCAGTTTTAACAGGGCCTTCAATCAGCCCCAGCATTTT.

The V gene is TRBV10-1, the J gene TRBJ2-3, with unresolved D. V was clipped by 0 bases and J by 11 bases, with 9 bases between them. The CDR3 is made up of 12 amino acids. Germline loops: CDR1 WNHNN, CDR2 SYGVQD (reference sequence). The CDR3 is CASSESRVGQYF. The CDR3 DNA sequence: TGCGCCAGCAGTGAGTCACGGGTCGGGCAGTATTTT.

The chain employs TRBV6-1 and TRBJ2-5; the D gene is possibly TRBD2 (5 bases). This CDR3 has 16 amino acids. Trimming removed 2 bases at V and 2 bases at J, with 15 bases between. The germline gives CDR1 MNHNS, CDR2 SASEGT. The CDR3 is CASSEHLYPGQETQYF. Here the CDR3 DNA reads TGTGCCAGCAGTGAACATCTATACCCGGGGCAAGAGACCCAGTACTTC.

The chain joins TRBV15 to TRBJ2-7, with a possible D match to TRBD2 (6 bases). The germline V gene encodes CDR1 LNHNV and CDR2 YYDKDF (reference sequence). V lost 1 base and J 4 bases, leaving 17 bases between the germline ends. The CDR3 runs 16 residues. CDR3 region: CATSRGLPGLKYEQYF. CDR3 DNA: TGTGCCACCAGCAGAGGATTGCCGGGACTTAAATACGAGCAGTACTTC.

The chain combines TRBV5-1 with TRBJ2-3; D may be TRBD2 (7 bases). Germline assignment: CDR1 SGHRS and CDR2 YFSETQ. The CDR3 runs 16 residues. V lost 4 bases, J lost 5 bases, and 20 bases lay in between. The CDR3 DNA is TGCGCCAGCAGCCTTGGGCGGGGGCCGGAGGGAGATACGCAGTATTTT. Translation: CASSLGRGPEGDTQYF.